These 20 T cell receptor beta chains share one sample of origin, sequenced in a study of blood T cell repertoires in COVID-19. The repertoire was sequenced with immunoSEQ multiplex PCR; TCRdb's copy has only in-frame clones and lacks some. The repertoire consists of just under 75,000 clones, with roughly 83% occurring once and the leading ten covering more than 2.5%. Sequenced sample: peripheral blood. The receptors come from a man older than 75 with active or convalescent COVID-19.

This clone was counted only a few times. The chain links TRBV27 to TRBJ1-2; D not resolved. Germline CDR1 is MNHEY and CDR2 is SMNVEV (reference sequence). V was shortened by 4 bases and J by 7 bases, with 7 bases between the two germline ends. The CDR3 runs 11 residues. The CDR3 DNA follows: TGTGCCAGCAGTTCCGGTGCTGGCTACACCTTC. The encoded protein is CASSSGAGYTF.

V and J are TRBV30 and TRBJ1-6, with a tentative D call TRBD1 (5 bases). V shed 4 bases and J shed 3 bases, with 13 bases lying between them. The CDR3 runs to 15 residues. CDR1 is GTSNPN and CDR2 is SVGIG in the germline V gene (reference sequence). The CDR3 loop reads CAWKGEGSYNSPLHF. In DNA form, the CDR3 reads TGTGCCTGGAAAGGGGAGGGGAGCTATAATTCACCCCTCCACTTT.

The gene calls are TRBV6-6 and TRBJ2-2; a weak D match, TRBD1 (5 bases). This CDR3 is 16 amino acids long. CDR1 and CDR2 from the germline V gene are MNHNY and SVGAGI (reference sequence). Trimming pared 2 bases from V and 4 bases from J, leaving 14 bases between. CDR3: CASSYIRVAVTGELFF. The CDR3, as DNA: TGTGCCAGCAGTTACATCAGGGTGGCCGTCACCGGGGAGCTGTTTTTT.

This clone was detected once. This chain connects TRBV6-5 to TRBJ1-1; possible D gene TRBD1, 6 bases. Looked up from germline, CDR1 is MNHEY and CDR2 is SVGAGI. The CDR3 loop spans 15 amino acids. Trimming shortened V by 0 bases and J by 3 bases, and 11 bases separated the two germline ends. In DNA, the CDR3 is TGTGCCAGCAGTTACTCGCGGTCAGGGGACACTGAAGCTTTCTTT. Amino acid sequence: CASSYSRSGDTEAFF.

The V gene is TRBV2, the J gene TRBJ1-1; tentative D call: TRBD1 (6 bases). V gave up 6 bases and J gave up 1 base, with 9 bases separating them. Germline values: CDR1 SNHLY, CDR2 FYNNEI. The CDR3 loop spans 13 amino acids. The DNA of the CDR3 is TGTGCCAGCAGGACAGGTCCGAACACTGAAGCTTTCTTT. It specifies CASRTGPNTEAFF.

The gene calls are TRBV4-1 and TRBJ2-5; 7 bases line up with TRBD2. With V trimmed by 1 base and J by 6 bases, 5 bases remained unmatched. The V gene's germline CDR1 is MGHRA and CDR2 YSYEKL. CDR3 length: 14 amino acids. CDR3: CASSQVAGQKTQYF. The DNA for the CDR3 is TGCGCCAGCAGCCAAGTAGCGGGTCAGAAGACCCAGTACTTC.

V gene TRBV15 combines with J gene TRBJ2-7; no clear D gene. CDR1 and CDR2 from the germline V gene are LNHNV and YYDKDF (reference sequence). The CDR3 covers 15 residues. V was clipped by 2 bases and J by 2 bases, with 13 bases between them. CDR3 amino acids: CATSRRGGSTYEQYF. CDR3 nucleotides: TGTGCCACCAGCAGACGAGGCGGCAGTACCTACGAGCAGTACTTC.

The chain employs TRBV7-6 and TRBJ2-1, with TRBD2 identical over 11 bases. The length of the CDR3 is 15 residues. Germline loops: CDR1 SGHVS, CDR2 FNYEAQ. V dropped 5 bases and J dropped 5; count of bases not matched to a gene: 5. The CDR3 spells CASSLGTSGNNEQFF. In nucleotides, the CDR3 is TGTGCCAGCAGCCTAGGGACTAGCGGTAACAATGAGCAGTTCTTC.

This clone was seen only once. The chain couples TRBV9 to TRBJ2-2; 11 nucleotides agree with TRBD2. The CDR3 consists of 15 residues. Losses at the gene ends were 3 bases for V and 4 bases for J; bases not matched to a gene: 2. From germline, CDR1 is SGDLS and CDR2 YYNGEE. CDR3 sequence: CASSATSGSTGELFF. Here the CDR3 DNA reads TGTGCCAGCAGCGCTACTAGCGGGAGCACCGGGGAGCTGTTTTTT.

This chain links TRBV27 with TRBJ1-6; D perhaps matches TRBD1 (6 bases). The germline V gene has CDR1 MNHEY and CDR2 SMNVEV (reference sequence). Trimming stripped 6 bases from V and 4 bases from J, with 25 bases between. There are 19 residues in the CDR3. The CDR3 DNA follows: TGTGCCAGCAGAGCGTGGTCAGGGGTTGGGATGGAATATAATTCACCCCTCCACTTT. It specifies CASRAWSGVGMEYNSPLHF.

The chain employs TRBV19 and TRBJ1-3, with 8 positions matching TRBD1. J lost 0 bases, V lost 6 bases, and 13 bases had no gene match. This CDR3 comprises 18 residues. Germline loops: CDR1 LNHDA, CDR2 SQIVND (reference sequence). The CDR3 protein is CASSPRNRGVISGNTIYF. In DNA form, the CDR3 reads TGTGCCAGTAGCCCCCGCAACAGGGGGGTGATCTCTGGAAACACCATATATTTT.

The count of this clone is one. The DNA of the CDR3 is TGCGCCAGCTGGACCGGGGAGCACGGAAACACCATATATTTT. As protein: CASWTGEHGNTIYF. The chain has TRBV5-1 and TRBJ1-3; D ambiguous. V was trimmed by 7 bases and J by 4 bases, leaving 15 bases between them. The germline gives CDR1 SGHRS, CDR2 YFSETQ. CDR3 size: 14 residues.

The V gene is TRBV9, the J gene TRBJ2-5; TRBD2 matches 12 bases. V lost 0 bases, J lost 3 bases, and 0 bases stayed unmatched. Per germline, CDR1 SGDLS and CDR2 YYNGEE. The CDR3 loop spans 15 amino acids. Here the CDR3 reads CASSVGLAGEETQYF. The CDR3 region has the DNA TGTGCCAGCAGCGTAGGACTAGCGGGAGAAGAGACCCAGTACTTC.

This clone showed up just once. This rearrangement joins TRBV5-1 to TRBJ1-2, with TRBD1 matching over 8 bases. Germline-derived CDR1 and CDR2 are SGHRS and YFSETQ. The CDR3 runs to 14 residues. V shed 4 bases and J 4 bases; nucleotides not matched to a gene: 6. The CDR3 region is CASSPGQGSYGYTF. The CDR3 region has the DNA TGCGCCAGCAGCCCCGGACAGGGCTCCTATGGCTACACCTTC.

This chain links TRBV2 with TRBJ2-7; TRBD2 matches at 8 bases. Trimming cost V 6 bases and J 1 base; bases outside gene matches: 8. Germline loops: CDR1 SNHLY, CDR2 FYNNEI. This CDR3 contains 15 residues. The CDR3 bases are TGTGCCAGCAGGTACCGGACTAGCCGGTCCTACGAGCAGTACTTC. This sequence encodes CASRYRTSRSYEQYF.

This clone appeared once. The DNA of the CDR3 is TGTGCCAGCACCCCTCTCGGGCGGGGGCACAACTACAATGAGCAGTTCTTC. Translated: CASTPLGRGHNYNEQFF. The chain combines TRBV7-9 with TRBJ2-1; maybe TRBD2 (7 bases). Trimming took off 7 bases at V and 3 bases at J, with 22 bases between the two ends. Germline-derived CDR1 and CDR2 are SEHNR and FQNEAQ (reference sequence). CDR3 length: 17 residues.

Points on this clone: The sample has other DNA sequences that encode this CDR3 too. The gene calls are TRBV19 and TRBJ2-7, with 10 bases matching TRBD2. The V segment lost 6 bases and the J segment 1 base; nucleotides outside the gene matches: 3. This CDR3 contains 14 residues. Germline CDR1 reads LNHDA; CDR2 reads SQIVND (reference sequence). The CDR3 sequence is CASRRTSGSYEQYF. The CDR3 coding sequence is TGTGCCAGTAGGCGGACTAGCGGTTCCTACGAGCAGTACTTC.

The chain's CDR3 is CASRGTDRSNQPQHF. CDR3 nucleotide sequence: TGCGCCAGCAGAGGAACAGACAGAAGCAATCAGCCCCAGCATTTT. The chain is built from TRBV23-1 and TRBJ1-5, with a weak D call TRBD1 (5 bases). TRBV23-1 is assigned to the ORF class and has an uncertain function. The CDR3 is made up of 15 amino acids. The V end lost 6 bases, the J end lost 1 base, and 13 bases lay between the germline ends.

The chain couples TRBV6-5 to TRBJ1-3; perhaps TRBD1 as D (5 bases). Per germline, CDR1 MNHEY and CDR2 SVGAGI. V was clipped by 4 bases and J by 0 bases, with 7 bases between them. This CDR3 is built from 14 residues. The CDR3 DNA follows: TGTGCCAGCAGTTCAGGGTTCTCTGGAAACACCATATATTTT. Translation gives CASSSGFSGNTIYF.

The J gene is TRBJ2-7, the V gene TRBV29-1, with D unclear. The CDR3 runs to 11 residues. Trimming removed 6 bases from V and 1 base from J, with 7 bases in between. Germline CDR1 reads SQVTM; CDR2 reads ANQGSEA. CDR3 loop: CSVKRSYEQYF. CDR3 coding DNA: TGCAGCGTGAAACGGTCCTACGAGCAGTACTTC.